Sequencing of this TCR beta chain was carried out in a study of shared clonotypes between healthy human individuals. At the level of the study: Each donor contributed plates that comprised three CD4 naive, three CD4 memory, two CD8 naive and one CD8 memory. Notes on the study in general: Inspection by rarefaction showed sorted-subset sequencing to be incomplete despite large depth.

With regard to this clone: The antigen is unknown.

The donors were all Caucasian adults (living in Nashville, Tennessee). Clones were sequenced by immunoSEQ multiplex PCR, and TCRdb holds only the in-frame ones, with some missing. The data contain over a million clones, roughly 97% of them seen just once; the ten biggest clones take up approximately 1.2%. This receptor was identified in a young man in good health. The sequencing input was naive CD4+ T cells sorted from blood. The subset was: CD45RA+ positively selected.

The CDR3: CASSVLAGRVYEQYF. The CDR3 bases are TGTGCCAGCAGTGTACTAGCGGGCCGTGTCTACGAGCAGTACTTC. J is TRBJ2-7 and V is TRBV27; 9 nucleotides agree with TRBD2. The germline V gene encodes CDR1 MNHEY and CDR2 SMNVEV (reference sequence). V shed 5 bases, J shed 3 bases, and the junction held 8 bases outside the gene matches. This CDR3 has 15 residues.